The 5 T cell receptor beta chains in this list originate from one sample, sequenced in a study of blood T cell repertoires in COVID-19. TCRdb's copy holds only in-frame clones and misses some; the assay was immunoSEQ multiplex PCR. The repertoire consists of about 270,000 clones, with 80% to 90% occurring once and the leading ten covering over 2%. The material sequenced was PBMCs or T cells enriched from blood (not recorded which). These receptors came from a young woman who had recovered from COVID-19.

V and J are TRBV6-5 and TRBJ1-2; 8 bases fit TRBD1. This CDR3 has 13 amino acids. V was clipped by 6 bases and J by 14 bases; unmatched bases: 14. Germline V gives CDR1 MNHEY, CDR2 SVGAGI. The CDR3 DNA reads as TGTGCCAGCAGCAATACGGGACAGGCCGCGAGGACCTTC. Translating it yields CASSNTGQAARTF.

The chain uses TRBV30 and TRBJ2-7; TRBD2 matches 16 bases. Trimming removed 1 base from V and 5 bases from J; junction bases left unmatched: 5. CDR1 is GTSNPN and CDR2 is SVGIG in the germline V gene (reference sequence). The CDR3 length is 16 residues. CDR3 nucleotide sequence: TGTGCCTGGAGTGAGGGACTAGCGGGGGGGCGGAACGAGCAGTACTTC. Translation: CAWSEGLAGGRNEQYF.

The chain carries TRBV2 and TRBJ1-1; tentative D call: TRBD1 (5 bases). CDR3 size: 14 residues. Germline CDR1 SNHLY, CDR2 FYNNEI. V was clipped by 8 bases and J by 7 bases, with 20 bases between them. CDR3 region: CASVGGRLMGEAFF. The CDR3 nucleotides are TGTGCCAGCGTGGGGGGACGGCTGATGGGTGAAGCTTTCTTT.

The chain has TRBV19 and TRBJ1-2, with D perhaps matching TRBD1 (6 bases). Trimming took 7 bases from V and 2 from J, leaving 17 bases between them. Germline CDR1 reads LNHDA; CDR2 reads SQIVND (reference sequence). The CDR3 is 15 amino acids. The CDR3 loop is CASTPRTGINYGYTF. In DNA, the CDR3 is TGTGCCAGTACCCCCCGCACAGGGATCAACTATGGCTACACCTTC. Supplemented by reference TRBV19 and TRBJ1-2, the full variable domain reads DGGITQSPKYLFRKEGQNVTLSCEQNLNHDAMYWYRQDPGQGLRLIYYSQIVNDFQKGDIAEGYSVSREKKESFPLTVTSAQKNPTAFYLCASTPRTGINYGYTFGSGTRLTVV.

J is TRBJ2-1 and V is TRBV13; 9 bases map to TRBD1. The CDR3 length is 15 residues. After removal of 5 bases from V and 0 bases from J, the junction contained 2 bases not matched to a gene. Germline assignment: CDR1 PRHDT and CDR2 FYEKMQ (reference sequence). The CDR3 DNA reads TGTGCCAGCAGCCAGACAGGGGGCTCCTACAATGAGCAGTTCTTC. Encoded protein: CASSQTGGSYNEQFF.